The rows below give T cell receptor beta chains drawn from one sample of a study of tumor-infiltrating lymphocytes in localized non-small cell lung cancer. Method: immunoSEQ multiplex PCR; TCRdb's copy keeps in-frame clones and lacks some. The table shows thousands of clones, with around 64% occurring only once. Sequencing was carried out using uninvolved lung tissue not adjacent to the tumor. Receptors originate from a human donor with non-small cell lung cancer. Both conserved end residues are part of each CDR3. The size entry is marked missing in some rows and otherwise reads once, few, many or a size class.

j_call v_call clone_size cdr3_aa
TRBJ2-3 TRBV2 few CASSVGLLGEVSGDTQYF
TRBJ1-3 TRBV9 NA CASSARYSPSISGNTIYF
TRBJ2-3 TRBV7-3 NA CASSEGPGLASTDTQYF
TRBJ2-7 TRBV7-9 NA CASSRHPGQEFTYEQYF
TRBJ1-2 TRBV30 NA CAWSVGRGYYGYTF
TRBJ2-1 TRBV14 NA CASSHIGSSYNEQFF
TRBJ2-2 TRBV4-2 NA CASSQDVAGNTGELFF
TRBJ2-7 TRBV5-1 NA CASSQGNSGYYEQYF
TRBJ2-7 TRBV29-1 NA CSVEDFEQYF
TRBJ2-7 TRBV19 NA CASSIYGTYEQYF
TRBJ1-1 TRBV11-2 NA CASSLDLDTEAFF
TRBJ2-3 TRBV6-1 NA CASSPGQGTDTQYF
TRBJ2-1 TRBV14 few CASSQWEGAIYNEQFF
TRBJ2-7 TRBV5-1 once CASSPGTANYEQYF
TRBJ2-3 TRBV5-1 NA CASSLGQDTDTQYF
TRBJ2-1 TRBV19 NA CASSIGGPYNEQFF
TRBJ2-5 TRBV12-5 NA CASGSHKETQYF
TRBJ1-4 TRBV7-8 few CATGQDLSKLFF
TRBJ2-1 TRBV6-6 NA CASSEGWGFNEQFF
TRBJ2-7 TRBV5-4 NA CASSHSGTSRYEQYF
TRBJ2-2 TRBV19 NA CASSNPNTGELFF
TRBJ2-3 TRBV9 NA CASSVGAAGPSTDTQYF
TRBJ2-5 TRBV19 few CASSTRFHLQETQYF
TRBJ1-5 TRBV6-5 NA CASSYGRGFNQPQHF
TRBJ2-5 TRBV29-1 NA CSVSGGKETQYF
TRBJ1-3 TRBV30 NA CAWSIYLTGTHSGNTIYF
TRBJ1-3 TRBV30 NA CAWRWGPLAGNTIYF
TRBJ1-5 TRBV15 once CATSRKGESNQPQHF
TRBJ2-1 TRBV7-3 NA CASSLQGGNHNEQFF
TRBJ1-5 TRBV6-1 NA CASSLQGFSNQPQHF
TRBJ1-6 TRBV27 NA CASSITGEPLHF
TRBJ2-1 TRBV9 NA CASSVSGGTYNEQFF
TRBJ2-5 TRBV9 NA CASSVESTGGETQYF
TRBJ2-2 TRBV2 NA CASSERLAGTAGELFF
TRBJ2-7 TRBV13 NA CASSPRGQLYEQYF
TRBJ2-1 TRBV15 once CATSTPRTLAHEQFF
TRBJ2-5 TRBV4-1 few CASSQGAGDQETQYF
TRBJ2-7 TRBV7-9 NA CASSSIERESFHEQYF
TRBJ1-5 TRBV28 NA CASSIEGNQPQHF
TRBJ2-7 TRBV28 once CASSSLGLADSYEQYF
TRBJ1-4 TRBV5-1 NA CASSLLVSGLNEKLFF
TRBJ1-4 TRBV18 NA CASSPDRGNEKLFF
TRBJ2-5 TRBV2 few CASLLGGTHQETQYF
TRBJ1-2 TRBV28 few CASRSGQTSYGYTF
TRBJ1-1 TRBV6-1 NA CASNTGMNTEAFF
TRBJ2-7 TRBV28 NA CASSFESLTYEQYF
TRBJ1-6 TRBV19 NA CASRPAGAGNSPLHF
TRBJ2-6 TRBV1 NA CTSSRANVLTF
TRBJ2-7 TRBV2 NA CASSGKGLAAGEQYF
TRBJ1-2 TRBV5-5 NA CASSYGPTGDSDYGYTF
TRBJ2-7 TRBV6-1 NA CASKSGEIYEQYF
TRBJ1-6 TRBV4-2 large CASSPRQGAGSPLHF